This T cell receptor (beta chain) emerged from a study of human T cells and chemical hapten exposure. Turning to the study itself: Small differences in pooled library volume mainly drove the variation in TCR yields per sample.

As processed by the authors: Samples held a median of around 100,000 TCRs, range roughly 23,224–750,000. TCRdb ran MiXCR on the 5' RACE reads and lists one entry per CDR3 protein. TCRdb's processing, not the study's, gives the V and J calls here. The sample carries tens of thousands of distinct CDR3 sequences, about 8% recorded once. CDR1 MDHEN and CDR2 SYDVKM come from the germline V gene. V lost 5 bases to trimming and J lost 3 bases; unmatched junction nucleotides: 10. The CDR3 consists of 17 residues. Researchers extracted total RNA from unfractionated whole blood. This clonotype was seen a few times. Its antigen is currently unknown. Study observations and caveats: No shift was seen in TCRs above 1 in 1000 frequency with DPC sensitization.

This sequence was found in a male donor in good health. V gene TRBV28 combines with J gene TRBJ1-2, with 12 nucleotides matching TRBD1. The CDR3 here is CASSQGTGGSYYYGYTF. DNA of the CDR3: TGTGCCAGCAGTCAAGGGACAGGGGGCTCCTATTACTATGGCTACACCTTC.